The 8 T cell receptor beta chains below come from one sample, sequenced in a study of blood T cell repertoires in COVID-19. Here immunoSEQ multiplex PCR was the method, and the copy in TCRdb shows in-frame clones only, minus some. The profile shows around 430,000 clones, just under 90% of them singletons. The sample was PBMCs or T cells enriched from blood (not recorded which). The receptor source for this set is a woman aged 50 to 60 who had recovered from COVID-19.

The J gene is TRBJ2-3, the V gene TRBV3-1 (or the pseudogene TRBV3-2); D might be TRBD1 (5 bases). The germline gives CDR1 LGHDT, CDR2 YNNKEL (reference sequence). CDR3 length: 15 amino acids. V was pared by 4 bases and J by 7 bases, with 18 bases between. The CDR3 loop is CASSPNQGLPYTQYF. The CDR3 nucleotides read TGTGCCAGCAGCCCAAACCAGGGTTTACCATATACGCAGTATTTT.

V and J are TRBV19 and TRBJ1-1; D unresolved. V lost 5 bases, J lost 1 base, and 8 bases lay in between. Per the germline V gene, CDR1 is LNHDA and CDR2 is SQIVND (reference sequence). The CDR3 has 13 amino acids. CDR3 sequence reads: CASSPTRNTEAFF. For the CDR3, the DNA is TGTGCCAGTAGTCCAACACGGAACACTGAAGCTTTCTTT.

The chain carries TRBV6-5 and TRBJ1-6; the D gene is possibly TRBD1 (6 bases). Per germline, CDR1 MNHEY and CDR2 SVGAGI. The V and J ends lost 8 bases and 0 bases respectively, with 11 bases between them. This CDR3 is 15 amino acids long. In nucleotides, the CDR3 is TGTGCCAGCGCCTACAGGGCCTCCTATAATTCACCCCTCCACTTT. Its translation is CASAYRASYNSPLHF.

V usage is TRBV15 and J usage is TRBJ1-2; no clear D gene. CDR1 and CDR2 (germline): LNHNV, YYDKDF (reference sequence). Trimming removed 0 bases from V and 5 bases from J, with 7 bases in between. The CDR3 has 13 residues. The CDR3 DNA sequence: TGTGCCACCAGCAGAGATTCGGGGTATGGCTACACCTTC. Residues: CATSRDSGYGYTF.

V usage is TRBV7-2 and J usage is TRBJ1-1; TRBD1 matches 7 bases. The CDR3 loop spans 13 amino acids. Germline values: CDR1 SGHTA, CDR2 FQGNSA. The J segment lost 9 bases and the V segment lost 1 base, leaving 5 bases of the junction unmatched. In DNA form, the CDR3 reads TGTGCCAGCAGCTTAGTGGGACAGCCCAAAGCTTTCTTT. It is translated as CASSLVGQPKAFF.

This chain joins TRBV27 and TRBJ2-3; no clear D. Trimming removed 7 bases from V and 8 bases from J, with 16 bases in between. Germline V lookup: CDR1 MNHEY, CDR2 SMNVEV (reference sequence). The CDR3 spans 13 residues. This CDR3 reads CASNPRLIGTQYF. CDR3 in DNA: TGTGCCAGCAACCCCAGACTCATCGGTACGCAGTATTTT.

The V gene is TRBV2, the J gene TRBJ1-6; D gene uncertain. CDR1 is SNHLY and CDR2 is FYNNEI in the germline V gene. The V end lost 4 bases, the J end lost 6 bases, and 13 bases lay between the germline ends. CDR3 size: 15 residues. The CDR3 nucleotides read TGTGCCAGCAGTGGTGGGCCCTCTATTAATTCACCCCTCCACTTT. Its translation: CASSGGPSINSPLHF.

CDR3 residues: CASSPSRETQYF. CDR3 bases: TGTGCCAGCAGCCCCTCCCGAGAGACCCAGTACTTC. V and J are TRBV3-1 (or the pseudogene TRBV3-2) and TRBJ2-5; unclear D gene. CDR1 LGHDT and CDR2 YNNKEL come from the germline V gene (reference sequence). V was shortened by 4 bases and J by 4 bases, with 7 bases between the two germline ends. This CDR3 has 12 amino acids.